This T cell receptor (beta chain) was found in a study of shared clonotypes between healthy human individuals. The study, taken as a whole, reports: Unshared clonotypes carried lower generation probabilities than those common to all four donors. Clonotype sharing among donors was expected to depend on sequencing depth.

The deep-level immunoSEQ assay was used. TCRdb's copy holds only in-frame clones and misses some; the assay was immunoSEQ multiplex PCR. The sample yields 2 million to 3 million clones, approximately 92% seen once. This clone has a handful of counts. The antigen remains unidentified. There are 13 residues in the CDR3. Trimming took 6 bases from V and 1 from J, leaving 9 bases between them. From germline, CDR1 is SGHNT and CDR2 YENEEA. This TCR was recovered from a young man in good health. The chain combines TRBV11-3 with TRBJ1-1, with D unresolved. Sequenced material: naive CD4+ T cells sorted from blood. Stated subset: CD45RA+ positively selected. The chain's CDR3 is CASSVDSNTEAFF. The CDR3 DNA sequence: TGTGCCAGCAGTGTTGACTCGAACACTGAAGCTTTCTTT.